These T cell receptor beta chains were read from a single sample in a study of blood T cells in healthy people across ages. TCRdb ran MiXCR on the 5' RACE reads and lists one entry per CDR3 protein. The table shows about 670,000 distinct CDR3 sequences, with about 43% occurring only once. Sequencing input: blood. Every receptor here comes from an elderly man in good health. Both conserved end residues are part of each CDR3. D genes are given only for firm matches. Clone sizes are given selectively: once, few, many, or a class where the clone is expanded.

>TRBV6-1|TRBJ2-4|.|.
CASSEKTAIQYF
TGTGCCAGCAGTGAAAAAACTGCCATTCAGTACTTC
>TRBV5-1|TRBJ2-7|.|.
CASRELADSYNEQYF
TGCGCCAGCAGGGAGCTAGCCGATTCCTACAATGAGCAGTACTTC
>TRBV5-6|TRBJ2-3|many|TRBD1
CASSRDRGSTDTQYF
TGTGCCAGCAGCCGGGACAGGGGAAGCACAGATACGCAGTATTTT
>TRBV6-2/TRBV6-3|TRBJ2-3|few|.
CASSVGTLSTDTQYF
TGTGCCAGCAGCGTCGGGACGCTTAGCACAGATACGCAGTATTTT
>TRBV7-9|TRBJ2-6|few|.
CASSPWTTPLGGSGANVLTF
TGTGCCAGCAGCCCCTGGACGACACCTCTTGGCGGCTCTGGGGCCAACGTCCTGACTTTC
>TRBV29-1|TRBJ2-3|.|TRBD2
CSVRAGDGADTQYF
TGCAGCGTACGAGCGGGAGATGGTGCAGATACGCAGTATTTT
>TRBV12-3/TRBV12-4|TRBJ2-7|many|TRBD2
CASRRGGSSYEQYF
TGTGCCAGCCGCCGGGGGGGCAGCTCCTACGAGCAGTACTTC
>TRBV7-6|TRBJ1-4|.|.
CASSGQIANEKLFF
TGTGCCAGCAGCGGGCAGATTGCTAATGAAAAACTGTTTTTT
>TRBV20-1|TRBJ2-1|.|TRBD2
CSTKHSGISEQFF
TGCAGTACGAAACATAGCGGGATCTCTGAGCAGTTCTTC
>TRBV4-3|TRBJ2-3|.|TRBD2
CASSQGTSGRLFSTDTQYF
TGCGCCAGCAGCCAAGGAACTAGCGGGAGATTGTTTTCCACAGATACGCAGTATTTT
>TRBV10-3|TRBJ1-4|.|TRBD1
CAISEMGQGAREKLFF
TGTGCCATCAGTGAGATGGGACAGGGGGCGCGTGAAAAACTGTTTTTT
>TRBV12-3/TRBV12-4|TRBJ2-2|few|.
CASSLLRAQNTGELFF
TGTGCCAGCAGTTTATTGAGGGCGCAGAACACCGGGGAGCTGTTTTTT
>TRBV20-1|TRBJ2-2|.|.
CSARDPGRVNTGELFF
TGCAGTGCTAGAGATCCGGGACGGGTGAACACCGGGGAGCTGTTTTTT
>TRBV7-9|TRBJ2-7|.|.
CASSLGQPNSYEQYF
TGTGCCAGCAGCTTAGGACAGCCGAACTCCTACGAGCAGTACTTC
>TRBV3-1|TRBJ2-5|.|.
CASSRGAGNEQETQYF
TGTGCCAGCAGCCGTGGTGCGGGAAATGAACAAGAGACCCAGTACTTC
>TRBV12-3/TRBV12-4|TRBJ2-3|.|.
CASRLRSDAQYF
TGTGCCAGCAGACTGAGATCAGATGCGCAGTATTTT
>TRBV4-3|TRBJ1-1|.|TRBD1
CASSQPVSSRTGSIGAEAFF
TGCGCCAGCAGCCAACCCGTTTCCTCTAGGACAGGGAGTATTGGTGCTGAAGCTTTCTTT
>TRBV4-3|TRBJ2-1|.|.
CASSQDRGRAQFF
TGCGCCAGCAGCCAAGATCGTGGCAGGGCGCAGTTCTTC
>TRBV20-1|TRBJ2-7|few|.
CSASLVPSYEQYF
TGCAGTGCTAGTCTGGTTCCCTCCTACGAGCAGTACTTC
>TRBV2|TRBJ2-1|.|.
CASSDRRQAALSNYNEQFF
TGTGCCAGCAGTGATCGTCGTCAGGCCGCCCTATCGAATTACAATGAGCAGTTCTTC
>TRBV6-5|TRBJ2-5|once|.
CASSYSNPETQYF
TGTGCCAGCAGTTACTCGAACCCGGAGACCCAGTACTTC
>TRBV7-9|TRBJ1-2|.|.
CASRRGLAYGYTF
TGTGCCAGCAGGAGGGGACTAGCCTATGGCTACACCTTC
>TRBV27|TRBJ2-3|.|TRBD1
CASSLRQGGIDTQYF
TGTGCCAGCAGTTTAAGACAGGGGGGGATAGATACGCAGTATTTT
>TRBV6-4|TRBJ2-5|few|TRBD2
CASTQTGLAGQETQYF
TGTGCCAGCACCCAGACGGGACTAGCGGGACAAGAGACCCAGTACTTC
>TRBV6-5|TRBJ1-1|many|.
CASSYSQSRTEAFF
TGTGCCAGCAGTTACAGTCAGTCAAGGACTGAAGCTTTCTTT
>TRBV25-1|TRBJ2-3|.|.
CASSGPPGTEQVGSTDTQYF
TGTGCCAGCAGTGGACCCCCCGGGACCGAACAAGTGGGTAGTACAGATACGCAGTATTTT
>TRBV4-3|TRBJ1-6|few|TRBD1
CASSQRLIWDSENSPLHF
TGCGCCAGCAGCCAAAGATTGATATGGGACAGCGAAAATTCACCCCTCCACTTT